This entry lists 32 T cell receptor beta chains sequenced from one sample in a study of T cell repertoires in cytomegalovirus infection. TCRdb analysed the reads with MiXCR anew, one entry per CDR3 protein. The data hold about 830,000 distinct CDR3 sequences, with about 31% observed a single time. No antigen has been assigned to these receptors. This specimen was cultured CD8+ T cells from PBMCs, taken from culture after CMV antigen stimulation. The receptors were sampled from a human donor in good health (CMV status not recorded). Some clones in this sample may be carry-over from other donors' samples.

The chain joins TRBV6-5 to TRBJ2-6; D gene ambiguous. CDR3 size: 15 residues. Between the trimmed V and J ends, which lost 2 bases and 4 bases, there was a span of 9 bases. In germline, CDR1 is MNHEY, CDR2 SVGAGI. The CDR3 DNA is TGTGCCAGCAGTTACGTAGGTGGAGGGGCCAACGTCCTGACTTTC. Its protein is CASSYVGGGANVLTF.

This clonotype was seen a few times. The chain couples TRBV27 to TRBJ2-1, with D uncertain. Between the trimmed V and J ends, which lost 4 bases and 5 bases, there was a span of 9 bases. The CDR3 extends over 13 amino acids. Per germline, CDR1 MNHEY and CDR2 SMNVEV (reference sequence). The DNA of the CDR3 is TGTGCCAGCAGTTGGCTTAACGACAATGAGCAGTTCTTC. It translates to CASSWLNDNEQFF.

J is TRBJ1-1 and V is TRBV6-1, with 7 bases aligning to TRBD1. The V gene end was trimmed by 3 bases and the J gene end by 8 bases; junction bases not matched to a gene: 18. Germline CDR1 is MNHNS and CDR2 is SASEGT. The CDR3 consists of 17 residues. CDR3 bases: TGTGCCAGCAGTGACGTCCCGAGACAGGGACTGGGCGCAGAAGCTTTCTTT. Translation gives CASSDVPRQGLGAEAFF.

The rearrangement joins TRBV10-3 to TRBJ2-7; 8 nucleotides agree with TRBD2. The germline V gene encodes CDR1 ENHRY and CDR2 SYGVKD. V lost 3 bases, J lost 2 bases, and 6 bases stayed unmatched. The CDR3 contains 15 residues. The CDR3 region has the DNA TGTGCCATCAGTGAAACAGAGGGACTAGCCTACGAGCAGTACTTC. It translates to CAISETEGLAYEQYF.

This clonotype has just a few counts. The rearrangement links TRBV6-6 to TRBJ1-1, with a weak D call TRBD1 (5 bases). The V and J ends lost 10 bases and 1 base respectively, with 19 bases between them. This CDR3 contains 15 residues. In germline, CDR1 is MNHNY, CDR2 SVGAGI (reference sequence). CDR3 sequence reads: CATTGPQTQNTEAFF. CDR3 sequence (DNA): TGTGCCACGACGGGGCCGCAGACCCAGAACACTGAAGCTTTCTTT.

The V call is TRBV6-9, the J call TRBJ2-3; TRBD2 is a possible D gene (7 bases). In germline, CDR1 is MNHGY, CDR2 SVAAGI. The V end lost 11 bases, the J end lost 2 bases, and 11 bases lay between the germline ends. This CDR3 spans 12 amino acids. In DNA, the CDR3 is TGTGCCTGGCGGGGGCTCACAGATACGCAGTATTTT. It yields the protein CAWRGLTDTQYF.

This clonotype was counted a few times. CDR3 loop: CASSDQGGGYTEAFF. CDR3 nucleotide sequence: TGTGCCAGCAGCGATCAGGGAGGTGGGTACACTGAAGCTTTCTTT. The J gene is TRBJ1-1, the V gene TRBV7-9; D is possibly TRBD1 (5 bases). V shed 5 bases and J shed 3 bases, with 16 bases lying between them. This CDR3 comprises 15 residues. CDR1 and CDR2 (germline): SEHNR, FQNEAQ (reference sequence).

This chain uses TRBV24-1 with TRBJ2-2; TRBD1 aligns across 8 bases. Germline CDR1 and CDR2: KGHDR and SFDVKD. Trimming at V came to 3 bases and at J to 7 bases, leaving 9 bases not matched to a gene. The CDR3 consists of 16 residues. For the CDR3, the DNA is TGTGCCACCAGTGATCCCGACAGGGGAAAGTTCGGGGAGCTGTTTTTT. It translates to CATSDPDRGKFGELFF.

This clonotype was observed a handful of times. This chain connects TRBV4-1 to TRBJ1-2; D perhaps matches TRBD1 (6 bases). Germline V lookup: CDR1 MGHRA, CDR2 YSYEKL. V was clipped by 4 bases and J by 1 base, with 10 bases between them. This CDR3 spans 14 amino acids. The CDR3: CASSRVDSNYGYTF. CDR3 in DNA: TGCGCCAGCAGCCGAGTGGACAGTAACTATGGCTACACCTTC.

This rearrangement joins TRBV27 to TRBJ1-2; D is uncertain. Per germline, CDR1 MNHEY and CDR2 SMNVEV (reference sequence). The CDR3 runs 11 residues. With 8 bases removed from V and 4 bases from J, the gap between germline ends came to 8 bases. The DNA for the CDR3 is TGTGCCAGCCGTGGGGTCTATGGCTACACCTTC. It specifies CASRGVYGYTF.

The chain uses TRBV7-6 and TRBJ1-3; D is unresolved. CDR3 length: 18 residues. The germline V gene encodes CDR1 SGHVS and CDR2 FNYEAQ. The germline V and J ends were trimmed by 4 bases and 0 bases, with 19 bases remaining between them. CDR3 amino acids: CASSSSAITRLSGNTIYF. In DNA form, the CDR3 reads TGTGCCAGCAGCTCTAGCGCCATCACACGGCTCTCTGGAAACACCATATATTTT.

Notes on this clonotype: A read error may explain this, as a much larger clone is one base away. V gene TRBV7-2 combines with J gene TRBJ1-5; D perhaps matches TRBD1 (6 bases). With 4 bases removed from V and 7 bases from J, the gap between germline ends came to 14 bases. The V gene's germline CDR1 is SGHTA and CDR2 FQGNSA. The CDR3 extends over 14 amino acids. CDR3 sequence (DNA): TGTGCCAGCAGCTCCACAGGGTGCTACCAGCCCCAGCATTTT. Its translation: CASSSTGCYQPQHF.

The rearrangement links TRBV6-5 to TRBJ1-4, with D unresolved. The V gene's germline CDR1 is MNHEY and CDR2 SVGAGI. The CDR3 loop spans 14 amino acids. V gave up 7 bases and J gave up 2 bases, with 11 bases separating them. CDR3 bases: TGTGCCAGCACCGCGACGGGTACTAATGAAAAACTGTTTTTT. Translation: CASTATGTNEKLFF.

V is TRBV27 and J is TRBJ1-5, with D possibly TRBD1 on 6 matching bases. The CDR3 loop spans 17 amino acids. Trimming cost V 6 bases and J 2 bases, with 20 bases left between them. Germline values: CDR1 MNHEY, CDR2 SMNVEV (reference sequence). CDR3 nucleotides: TGTGCCAGCAGCCCTATTAGTGGAACAGGGCGCAATCAGCCCCAGCATTTT. The encoded protein is CASSPISGTGRNQPQHF.

The gene calls are TRBV6-1 and TRBJ1-2; the D is unclear. Germline CDR1 and CDR2: MNHNS and SASEGT. The V and J ends lost 2 bases and 6 bases respectively, with 10 bases between them. This CDR3 has 13 amino acids. In DNA, the CDR3 is TGTGCCAGCAGTGAACGGAGATTTAATGGCTACACCTTC. It translates to CASSERRFNGYTF.

The rearrangement links TRBV15 to TRBJ2-5, with TRBD1 identical over 7 bases. The J segment lost 1 base and the V segment lost 0 bases, leaving 2 bases of the junction unmatched. CDR3 length: 15 amino acids. CDR1 LNHNV and CDR2 YYDKDF come from the germline V gene (reference sequence). The CDR3 spells CATSRETGSQETQYF. The CDR3 nucleotides are TGTGCCACCAGCAGAGAGACAGGGAGCCAAGAGACCCAGTACTTC.

In its sample, this clonotype was seen a few times. This sequence joins TRBV10-2 and TRBJ1-5; no reliable D call. The CDR3 is 15 amino acids. The germline V and J ends were trimmed by 0 bases and 7 bases, with 13 bases remaining between them. CDR1 WSHSY and CDR2 SAAADI come from the germline V gene. The CDR3 is CASSESGVWEQPQHF. The DNA for the CDR3 is TGCGCCAGCAGTGAGTCAGGAGTATGGGAACAGCCCCAGCATTTT.

This clonotype showed up many times. The chain carries TRBV7-6 and TRBJ1-2; tentatively, D is TRBD1 (5 bases). Per germline, CDR1 SGHVS and CDR2 FNYEAQ. The CDR3 runs to 15 residues. V dropped 5 bases and J dropped 3 bases, with 16 bases sitting between them. CDR3 protein: CASSPLSGTDYGYTF. The CDR3 DNA reads as TGTGCCAGCAGCCCACTCTCAGGGACCGACTATGGCTACACCTTC. The whole variable domain, remainder taken from reference TRBV7-6 and TRBJ1-2, is GAGVSQSPRYKVTKRGQDVALRCDPISGHVSLYWYRQALGQGPEFLTYFNYEAQQDKSGLPNDRFSAERPEGSISTLTIQRTEQRDSAMYRCASSPLSGTDYGYTFGSGTRLTVV.

CDR3 nucleotides: TGTGCCAGCAGTTCCGCCAGCCTCACAGATACGCAGTATTTT. Protein: CASSSASLTDTQYF. The V call is TRBV27, the J call TRBJ2-3; no definite D call. This CDR3 contains 14 residues. The germline V and J ends were trimmed by 4 bases and 2 bases, with 10 bases remaining between them. Looked up from germline, CDR1 is MNHEY and CDR2 is SMNVEV (reference sequence).

As for this clonotype: Being one base from a much bigger clone, this may be a read error. The chain combines TRBV7-8 with TRBJ2-1; the D is unclear. Germline V gives CDR1 SGHVS, CDR2 FQNEAQ. The CDR3 has 15 residues. CDR3 residues: CASSLTVSSYNDQFF. CDR3 bases: TGTGCCAGCAGCCTAACCGTAAGCTCCTACAATGATCAGTTCTTC. The variable domain in full, completed from reference TRBV7-8 and TRBJ2-1, reads GAGVSQSPRYKVAKRGQDVALRCDPISGHVSLFWYQQALGQGPEFLTYFQNEAQLDKSGLPSDRFFAERPEGSVSTLKIQRTQQEDSAVYLCASSLTVSSYNDQFFGPGTRLTVL.

The sample holds a few counts of this clonotype. The chain joins TRBV12-5 to TRBJ1-1; the match to TRBD1 covers 7 bases. Unmatched junction bases numbered 4, after V lost 6 bases and J lost 6 bases. The CDR3 covers 12 residues. In germline, CDR1 is LGHNT, CDR2 FRNRAP. The CDR3 DNA sequence: TGTGCTAGTGGCTACAGGGGTTCTGAAGCTTTCTTT. It codes for CASGYRGSEAFF.

The DNA for the CDR3 is TGTGCCAGCAGTGTCATCGGGGAGCTGTTTTTT. Its translation: CASSVIGELFF. The chain couples TRBV12-3 or TRBV12-4 to TRBJ2-2; D is ambiguous. The CDR3 covers 11 residues. V shed 5 bases and J shed 7 bases, with 5 bases lying between them.

This clonotype was recorded only once. The chain carries TRBV12-3 or TRBV12-4 and TRBJ1-2, with D perhaps TRBD1 (6 bases). The CDR3 is 13 amino acids. V was trimmed by 2 bases and J by 6 bases, leaving 10 bases between them. The CDR3 protein is CASSLWGAHGYTF. The CDR3 DNA reads TGTGCCAGCAGTTTATGGGGGGCGCATGGCTACACCTTC.

This rearrangement joins TRBV5-4 to TRBJ1-2; D possibly corresponds to TRBD1 (6 bases). Germline V gene sequence: CDR1 SGHNT, CDR2 YYREEE (reference sequence). This CDR3 spans 14 amino acids. Trimming removed 4 bases from V and 4 bases from J, with 14 bases in between. CDR3: CASSGETGGYGYTF. The CDR3 DNA follows: TGTGCCAGCAGCGGGGAGACAGGAGGCTATGGCTACACCTTC.

This clonotype was detected ten times or more. The J gene is TRBJ2-1, the V gene TRBV7-2, with TRBD1 identical over 7 bases. Looked up from germline, CDR1 is SGHTA and CDR2 is FQGNSA. The V gene end was trimmed by 3 bases and the J gene end by 8 bases; junction bases not matched to a gene: 10. This CDR3 comprises 15 residues. The DNA for the CDR3 is TGTGCCAGCAGCTTGTCAGGGGGTACACCTCATGAGCAGTTCTTC. Translated, it gives CASSLSGGTPHEQFF.

The rearrangement uses TRBV6-5 and TRBJ2-1; 16 bases line up with TRBD2. The CDR3 is made up of 16 amino acids. Losses at the gene ends were 7 bases for V and 8 bases for J; bases not matched to a gene: 8. Germline V gene sequence: CDR1 MNHEY, CDR2 SVGAGI. In nucleotides, the CDR3 is TGTGCCAGCACCCGCCGCGGGACTAGCGGGGGGGATGAGCAGTTCTTC. This sequence encodes CASTRRGTSGGDEQFF.

Note on this clonotype: A much larger clone differs by one base, so this may be a read error. The rearrangement uses TRBV27 and TRBJ1-2, with 7 bases fitting TRBD1. The germline V gene has CDR1 MNHEY and CDR2 SMNVEV (reference sequence). This CDR3 is 15 amino acids long. The CDR3 nucleotides read TGTGCCAGCAGTTTAGGCAGGGGGACTAACTATGGCAACACCTTC. Translation: CASSLGRGTNYGNTF.

The chain combines TRBV2 with TRBJ1-3; 10 bases align to TRBD1. CDR3 length equals 12 residues. Germline CDR1 reads SNHLY; CDR2 reads FYNNEI. After removal of 11 bases from V and 8 bases from J, the junction contained 6 bases not matched to a gene. The CDR3 reads CAGTGERYTIYF. The CDR3 bases are TGTGCCGGGACAGGGGAGAGATACACCATATATTTT.

The table lists this clonotype with a few counts. The rearrangement uses TRBV9 and TRBJ2-5, with D uncertain. The CDR3 is made up of 14 amino acids. Germline values: CDR1 SGDLS, CDR2 YYNGEE. V gave up 3 bases and J gave up 2 bases, with 11 bases separating them. The CDR3 DNA is TGTGCCAGCAGCGGAGGCTGGAAACAAGAGACCCAGTACTTC. It translates to CASSGGWKQETQYF.

In its sample, this clonotype was seen a few times. The rearrangement uses TRBV6-5 and TRBJ1-4; tentatively, D is TRBD1 (5 bases). Trimming shortened V by 2 bases and J by 1 base, and 8 bases separated the two germline ends. CDR3 size: 15 residues. Per the germline V gene, CDR1 is MNHEY and CDR2 is SVGAGI. For the CDR3, the DNA is TGTGCCAGCAGTTACAGCCAGGGAACTAATGAAAAACTGTTTTTT. This encodes CASSYSQGTNEKLFF.

With respect to this clonotype: The conserved closing phenylalanine or tryptophan is absent in this CDR3, likely reflecting a read error. V is TRBV6-6 and J is TRBJ1-5; D uncertain. Looked up from germline, CDR1 is MNHNY and CDR2 is SVGAGI (reference sequence). The CDR3 totals 16 residues. Trimming stripped 1 base from V and 2 bases from J, with 12 bases between. CDR3: CASSYLNLNGNQPQHL. As DNA, the CDR3 is TGTGCCAGCAGTTACTTAAATCTGAATGGCAATCAGCCCCAGCATTTA.

This clonotype was found a few times. In nucleotides, the CDR3 is TGTGCCAGCACGTCAACAGGGGGCGGAGGTGGCTACACCTTC. Its translation: CASTSTGGGGGYTF. V gene TRBV27 combines with J gene TRBJ1-2; 9 nucleotides align to TRBD1. V dropped 7 bases and J dropped 7; count of bases not matched to a gene: 10. The CDR3 runs to 14 residues. Germline assignment: CDR1 MNHEY and CDR2 SMNVEV (reference sequence).